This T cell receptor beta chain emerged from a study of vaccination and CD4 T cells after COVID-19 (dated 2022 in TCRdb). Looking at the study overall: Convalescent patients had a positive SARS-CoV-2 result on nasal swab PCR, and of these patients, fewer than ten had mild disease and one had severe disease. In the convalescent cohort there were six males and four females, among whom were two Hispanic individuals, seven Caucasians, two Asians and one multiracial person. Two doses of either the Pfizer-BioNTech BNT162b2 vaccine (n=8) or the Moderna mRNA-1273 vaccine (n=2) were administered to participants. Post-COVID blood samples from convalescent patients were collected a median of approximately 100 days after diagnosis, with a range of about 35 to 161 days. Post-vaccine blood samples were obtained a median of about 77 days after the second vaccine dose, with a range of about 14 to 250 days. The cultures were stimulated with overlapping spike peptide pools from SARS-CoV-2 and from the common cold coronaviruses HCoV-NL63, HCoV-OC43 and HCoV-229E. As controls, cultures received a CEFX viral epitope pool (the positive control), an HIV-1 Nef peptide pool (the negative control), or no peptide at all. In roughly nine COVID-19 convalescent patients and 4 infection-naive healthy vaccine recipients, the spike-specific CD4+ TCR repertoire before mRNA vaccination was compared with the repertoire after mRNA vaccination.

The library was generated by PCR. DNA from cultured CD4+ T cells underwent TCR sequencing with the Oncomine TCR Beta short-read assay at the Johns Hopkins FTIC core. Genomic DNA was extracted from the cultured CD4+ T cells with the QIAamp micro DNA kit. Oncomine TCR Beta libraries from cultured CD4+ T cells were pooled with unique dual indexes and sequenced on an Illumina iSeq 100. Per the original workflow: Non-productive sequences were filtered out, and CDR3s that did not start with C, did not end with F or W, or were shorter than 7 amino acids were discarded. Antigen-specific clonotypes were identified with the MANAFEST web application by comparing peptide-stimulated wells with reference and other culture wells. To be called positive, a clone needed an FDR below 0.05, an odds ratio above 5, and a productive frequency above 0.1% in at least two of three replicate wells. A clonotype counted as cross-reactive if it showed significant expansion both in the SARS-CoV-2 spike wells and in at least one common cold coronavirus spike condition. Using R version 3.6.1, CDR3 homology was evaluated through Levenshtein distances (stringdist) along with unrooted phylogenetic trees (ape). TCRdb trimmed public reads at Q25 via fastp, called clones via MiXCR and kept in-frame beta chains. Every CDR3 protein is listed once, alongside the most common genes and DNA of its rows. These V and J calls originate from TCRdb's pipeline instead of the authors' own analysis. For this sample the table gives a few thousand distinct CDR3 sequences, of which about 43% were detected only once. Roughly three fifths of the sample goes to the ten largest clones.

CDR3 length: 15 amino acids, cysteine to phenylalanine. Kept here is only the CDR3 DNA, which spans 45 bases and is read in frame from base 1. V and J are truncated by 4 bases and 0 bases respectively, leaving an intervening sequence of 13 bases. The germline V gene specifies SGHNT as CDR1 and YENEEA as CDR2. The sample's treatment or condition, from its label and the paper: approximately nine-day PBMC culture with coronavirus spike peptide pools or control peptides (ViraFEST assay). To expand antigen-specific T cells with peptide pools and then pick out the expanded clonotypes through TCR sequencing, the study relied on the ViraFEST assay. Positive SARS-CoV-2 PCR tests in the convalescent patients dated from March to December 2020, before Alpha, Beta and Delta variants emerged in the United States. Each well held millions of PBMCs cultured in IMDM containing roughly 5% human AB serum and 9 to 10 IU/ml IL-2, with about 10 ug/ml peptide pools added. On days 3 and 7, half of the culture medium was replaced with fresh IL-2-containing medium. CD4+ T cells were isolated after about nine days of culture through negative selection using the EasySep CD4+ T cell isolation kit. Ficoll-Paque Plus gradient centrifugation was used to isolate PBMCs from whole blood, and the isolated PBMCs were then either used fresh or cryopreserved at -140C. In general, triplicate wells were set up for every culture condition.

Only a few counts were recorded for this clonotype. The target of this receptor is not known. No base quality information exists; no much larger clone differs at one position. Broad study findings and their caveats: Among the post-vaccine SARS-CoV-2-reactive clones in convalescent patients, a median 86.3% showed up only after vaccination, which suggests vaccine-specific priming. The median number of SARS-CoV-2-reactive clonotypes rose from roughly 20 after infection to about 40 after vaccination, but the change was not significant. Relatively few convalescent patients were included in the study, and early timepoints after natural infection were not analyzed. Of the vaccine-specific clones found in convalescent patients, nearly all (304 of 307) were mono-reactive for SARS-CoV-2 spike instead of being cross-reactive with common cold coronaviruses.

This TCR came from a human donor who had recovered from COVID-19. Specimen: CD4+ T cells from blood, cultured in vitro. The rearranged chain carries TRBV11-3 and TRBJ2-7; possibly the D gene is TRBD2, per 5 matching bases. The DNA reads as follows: TGTGCCAGCAGCTCAAGACTTGAGGGCTCCTACGAGCAGTACTTC. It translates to CASSSRLEGSYEQYF.